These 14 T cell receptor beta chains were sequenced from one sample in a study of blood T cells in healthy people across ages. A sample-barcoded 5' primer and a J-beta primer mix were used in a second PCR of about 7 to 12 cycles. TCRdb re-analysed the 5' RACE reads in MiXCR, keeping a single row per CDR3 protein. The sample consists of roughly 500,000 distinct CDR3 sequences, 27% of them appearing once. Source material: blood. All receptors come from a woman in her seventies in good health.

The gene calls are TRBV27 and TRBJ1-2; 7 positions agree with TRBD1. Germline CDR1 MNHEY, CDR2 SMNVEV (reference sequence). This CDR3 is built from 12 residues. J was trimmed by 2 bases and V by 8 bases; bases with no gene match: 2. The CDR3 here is CASAQGNYGYTF. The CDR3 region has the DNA TGTGCCAGCGCACAGGGGAACTATGGCTACACCTTC.

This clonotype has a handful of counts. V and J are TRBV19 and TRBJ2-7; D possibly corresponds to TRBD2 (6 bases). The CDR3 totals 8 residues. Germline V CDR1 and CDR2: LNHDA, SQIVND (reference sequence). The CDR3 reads CVDGGQYF. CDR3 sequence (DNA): TGTGTGGACGGGGGGCAGTACTTC.

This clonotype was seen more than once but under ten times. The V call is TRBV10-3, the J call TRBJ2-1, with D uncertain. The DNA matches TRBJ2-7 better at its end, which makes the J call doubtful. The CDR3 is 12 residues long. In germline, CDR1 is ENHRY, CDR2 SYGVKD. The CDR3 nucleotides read TGTGCCATCAGTGACGGGTTCTACGAGCAGTACTTC. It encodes CAISDGFYEQYF.

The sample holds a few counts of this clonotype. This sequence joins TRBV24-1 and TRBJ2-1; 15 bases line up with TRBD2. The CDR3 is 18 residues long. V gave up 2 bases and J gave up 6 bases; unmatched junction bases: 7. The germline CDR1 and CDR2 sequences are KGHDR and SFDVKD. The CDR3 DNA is TGTGCCACCAGTGATTGGACTAGCGGGGGGGCCGCGGGCAATGAGCAGTTCTTC. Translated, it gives CATSDWTSGGAAGNEQFF.

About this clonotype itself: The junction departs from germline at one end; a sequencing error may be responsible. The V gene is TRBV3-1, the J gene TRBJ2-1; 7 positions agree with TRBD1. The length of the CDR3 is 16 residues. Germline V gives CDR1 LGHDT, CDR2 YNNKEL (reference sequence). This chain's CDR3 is CAGSQGRSGGYNEQFF. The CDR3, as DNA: TGTGCCGGCAGCCAGGGAAGGTCAGGGGGCTACAATGAGCAGTTCTTC.

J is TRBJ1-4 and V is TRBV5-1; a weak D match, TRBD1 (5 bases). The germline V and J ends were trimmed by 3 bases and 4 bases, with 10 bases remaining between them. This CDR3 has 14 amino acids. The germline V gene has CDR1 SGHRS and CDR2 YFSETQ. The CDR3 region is CASSSQGGNEKLFF. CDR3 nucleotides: TGCGCCAGCAGCTCTCAGGGAGGTAATGAAAAACTGTTTTTT.

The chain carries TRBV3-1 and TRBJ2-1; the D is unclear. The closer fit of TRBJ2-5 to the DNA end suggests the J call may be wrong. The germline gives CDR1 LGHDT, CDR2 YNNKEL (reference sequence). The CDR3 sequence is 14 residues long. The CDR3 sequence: CASSQAMSLETQYF. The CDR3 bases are TGTGCCAGCAGCCAAGCGATGAGCTTGGAGACCCAGTACTTC.

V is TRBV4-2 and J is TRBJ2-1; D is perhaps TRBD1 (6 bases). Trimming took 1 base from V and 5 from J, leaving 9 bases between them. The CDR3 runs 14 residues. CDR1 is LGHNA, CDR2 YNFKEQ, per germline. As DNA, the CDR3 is TGTGCCAGCAGCCAAGTCCGGGACAACAATGAGCAGTTCTTC. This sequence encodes CASSQVRDNNEQFF.

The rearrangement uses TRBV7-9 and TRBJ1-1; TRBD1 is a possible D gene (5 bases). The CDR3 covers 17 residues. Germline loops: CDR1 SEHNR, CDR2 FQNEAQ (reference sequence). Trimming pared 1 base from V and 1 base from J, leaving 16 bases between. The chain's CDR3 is CASSLGGGRDWNTEAFF. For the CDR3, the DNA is TGTGCCAGCAGCTTAGGGGGGGGAAGGGATTGGAACACTGAAGCTTTCTTT.

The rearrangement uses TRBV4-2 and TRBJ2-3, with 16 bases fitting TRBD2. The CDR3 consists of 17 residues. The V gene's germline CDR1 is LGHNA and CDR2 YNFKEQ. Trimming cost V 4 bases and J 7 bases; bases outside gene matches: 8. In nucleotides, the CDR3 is TGTGCCAGCAGCCTCGGGACTAGCGGGGGGGCCGTAAATACGCAGTATTTT. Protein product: CASSLGTSGGAVNTQYF.

CDR3 protein: CASSPDRFNEKLFF. CDR3 nucleotides: TGTGCCAGCTCACCCGACAGGTTTAATGAAAAACTGTTTTTT. The chain carries TRBV18 and TRBJ1-4, with D perhaps matching TRBD1 (6 bases). CDR3 length equals 14 residues. Germline values: CDR1 KGHSH, CDR2 LQKENI. V lost 3 bases and J lost 4, with 9 bases in between.

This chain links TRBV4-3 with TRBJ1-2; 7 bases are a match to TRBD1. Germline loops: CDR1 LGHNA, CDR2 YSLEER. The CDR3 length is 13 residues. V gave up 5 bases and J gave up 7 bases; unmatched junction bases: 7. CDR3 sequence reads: CASSVRQGGGYTF. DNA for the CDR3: TGCGCCAGCAGCGTTCGACAGGGCGGTGGCTACACCTTC.

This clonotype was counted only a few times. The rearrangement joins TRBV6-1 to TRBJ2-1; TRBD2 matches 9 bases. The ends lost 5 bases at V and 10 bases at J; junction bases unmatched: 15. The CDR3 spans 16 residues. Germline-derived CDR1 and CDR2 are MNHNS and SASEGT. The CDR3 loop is CASSPVSSGGLGEQFF. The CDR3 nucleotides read TGTGCCAGCAGTCCCGTTTCCAGCGGGGGGCTTGGGGAGCAGTTCTTC.

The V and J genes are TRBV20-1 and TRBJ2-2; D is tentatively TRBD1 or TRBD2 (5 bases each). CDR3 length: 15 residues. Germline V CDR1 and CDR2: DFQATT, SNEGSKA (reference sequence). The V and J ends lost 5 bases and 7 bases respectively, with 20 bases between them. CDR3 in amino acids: CSAVVAGTLGGELFF. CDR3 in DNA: TGCAGTGCTGTCGTGGCAGGGACCCTAGGCGGGGAGCTGTTTTTT.